The 18 T cell receptor beta chains given below trace back to one sample, sequenced in a study of T cell clones after liver transplantation. The data were produced by immunoSEQ multiplex PCR, yet TCRdb's version contains in-frame clones alone and is incomplete. The repertoire holds 20,000 to 30,000 clones, with over 55% as singletons. Sequencing used CD4+ T cells from blood, obtained before liver transplant. Receptors were obtained from a human donor who received a liver transplant.

This clone was recorded once. The chain uses TRBV6-1 and TRBJ2-1; no reliable D call. The CDR3 runs 16 residues. Germline V gene sequence: CDR1 MNHNS, CDR2 SASEGT. The V end was cut by 0 bases, the J end by 0 bases, with 9 bases between. The CDR3 reads CASSEAIHSSYNEQFF. CDR3 coding DNA: TGTGCCAGCAGTGAAGCGATACACTCCTCCTACAATGAGCAGTTCTTC.

As DNA, the CDR3 is TGCGCCAGCAGCCCGGCTTTAGGTGGGACTAATGAAAAACTGTTTTTT. Its protein product is CASSPALGGTNEKLFF. The genes are TRBV4-3 and TRBJ1-4; no definite D call. CDR1 LGHNA and CDR2 YSLEER come from the germline V gene. V gave up 4 bases and J gave up 2 bases, with 14 bases separating them. The CDR3 loop spans 16 amino acids.

The rearrangement joins TRBV4-2 to TRBJ2-2; no definite D call. CDR1 and CDR2 (germline): LGHNA, YNFKEQ. V lost 0 bases to trimming and J lost 6 bases, with 8 bases between them. CDR3 length equals 14 residues. CDR3 region: CASSQDRNSGELFF. The CDR3 DNA follows: TGTGCCAGCAGCCAAGATCGCAACTCCGGGGAGCTGTTTTTT.

The chain carries TRBV7-8 and TRBJ1-1; D ambiguous. Trimming pared 1 base from V and 6 bases from J, leaving 21 bases between. The CDR3 length is 17 residues. Per the germline V gene, CDR1 is SGHVS and CDR2 is FQNEAQ. The CDR3 sequence: CASSLDRSFLLSPEAFF. The CDR3 DNA reads as TGTGCCAGCAGCTTAGATAGGAGTTTTCTTCTGAGCCCTGAAGCTTTCTTT.

This chain connects TRBV6-1 to TRBJ2-1, with 10 bases lining up with TRBD2. The J segment lost 6 bases and the V segment lost 8 bases, leaving 7 bases of the junction unmatched. The CDR3 covers 14 residues. Germline V gene sequence: CDR1 MNHNS, CDR2 SASEGT. CDR3 sequence: CASEAGGTVNEQFF. CDR3 coding DNA: TGTGCCAGCGAAGCGGGGGGGACCGTCAATGAGCAGTTCTTC.

This clone has just one count. The chain recombines TRBV6-5 with TRBJ1-1; perhaps TRBD1 as D (6 bases). Trimming removed 3 bases from V and 5 bases from J, with 13 bases in between. Germline CDR1 reads MNHEY; CDR2 reads SVGAGI. The CDR3 length is 14 residues. The DNA of the CDR3 is TGTGCCAGCAGTTATAGCCAGGGGAGGACTGAAGCTTTCTTT. Encoded protein: CASSYSQGRTEAFF.

The gene calls are TRBV5-1 and TRBJ1-6; D gene unclear. The germline gives CDR1 SGHRS, CDR2 YFSETQ. The CDR3 spans 14 residues. With 0 bases removed from V and 9 bases from J, the gap between germline ends came to 10 bases. This chain's CDR3 is CASSLAGLGSPLHF. CDR3 DNA: TGCGCCAGCAGCTTGGCCGGGTTAGGTTCACCCCTCCACTTT.

V is TRBV2 and J is TRBJ2-5; D is possibly TRBD1 (7 bases). V was trimmed by 8 bases and J by 5 bases, leaving 21 bases between them. The CDR3 covers 15 residues. Germline V gene lookup returns CDR1 SNHLY and CDR2 FYNNEI. CDR3 residues: CASGRQGGSGETQYF. The CDR3 DNA follows: TGTGCCAGCGGGCGACAGGGAGGTTCGGGCGAGACCCAGTACTTC.

The gene calls are TRBV19 and TRBJ2-3, with D unresolved. Between the trimmed V and J ends, which lost 5 bases and 3 bases, there was a span of 12 bases. The CDR3 is 14 residues long. Germline lookup yields CDR1 LNHDA and CDR2 SQIVND (reference sequence). In DNA, the CDR3 is TGTGCCAGTAGTTACGGCGGAGCTACAGATACGCAGTATTTT. As protein: CASSYGGATDTQYF.

J is TRBJ2-1 and V is TRBV5-5, with TRBD2 as a possible D gene (6 bases). The CDR3 totals 18 residues. V dropped 2 bases and J dropped 0 bases, with 18 bases sitting between them. Per germline, CDR1 SGHKS and CDR2 YYEKEE (reference sequence). Written as DNA, the CDR3 is TGTGCCAGCAGCTTATTAGAGCACGGGAGTTTCTCCTACAATGAGCAGTTCTTC. Encoded protein: CASSLLEHGSFSYNEQFF.

The chain couples TRBV30 to TRBJ1-3; TRBD1 might be the D (5 bases). In germline, CDR1 is GTSNPN, CDR2 SVGIG (reference sequence). The CDR3 runs to 13 residues. Trimming stripped 3 bases from V and 4 bases from J, with 10 bases between. The CDR3 nucleotides read TGTGCCTGGAGAAGGGACGCAGGAAACACCATATATTTT. Protein product: CAWRRDAGNTIYF. Together with reference TRBV30 and TRBJ1-3, the CDR3 gives the full variable domain: SQTIHQWPATLVQPVGSPLSLECTVEGTSNPNLYWYRQAAGRGLQLLFYSVGIGQISSEVPQNLSASRPQDRQFILSSKKLLLSDSGFYLCAWRRDAGNTIYFGEGSWLTVV.

With respect to this clone: Because the CDR3 is missing its conserved closing phenylalanine or tryptophan, this is likely a read error. The rearrangement uses TRBV6-6 and TRBJ1-1, with a weak D call TRBD1 (5 bases). V lost 6 bases and J lost 4, with 15 bases in between. CDR3 length: 14 residues. Germline V CDR1 and CDR2: MNHNY, SVGAGI (reference sequence). In DNA, the CDR3 is TGTGCCAGCAGGCGGGGCAGGGACGGCACTGAAGCTTTCCTT. Translation: CASRRGRDGTEAFL.

The rearrangement links TRBV6-5 to TRBJ1-2; maybe TRBD1 (6 bases). Germline V gene data show CDR1 as MNHEY and CDR2 as SVGAGI. This CDR3 has 14 residues. The V end lost 6 bases, the J end lost 4 bases, and 15 bases lay between the germline ends. The chain's CDR3 is CASSPPGALYGYTF. The CDR3 coding sequence is TGTGCCAGCAGCCCCCCGGGGGCCCTCTATGGCTACACCTTC.

The chain is built from TRBV28 and TRBJ1-4; D gene ambiguous. V gave up 2 bases and J gave up 3 bases, with 7 bases separating them. Germline V gene lookup returns CDR1 MDHEN and CDR2 SYDVKM. The CDR3 is 14 amino acids. CDR3 sequence reads: CASSLLMANEKLFF. In nucleotides, the CDR3 is TGTGCCAGCAGTTTACTAATGGCTAATGAAAAACTGTTTTTT.

This clone occurred once. The sample holds other DNA sequences that translate to the same CDR3. CDR3 DNA: TGTGCCAGCAGCCTGGATGGACAGAATAATTCACCCCTCCACTTT. It encodes CASSLDGQNNSPLHF. V usage is TRBV5-4 and J usage is TRBJ1-6, with a tentative D call TRBD1 (6 bases). V lost 4 bases to trimming and J lost 5 bases, with 13 bases between them. CDR3 length: 15 residues. Germline-derived CDR1 and CDR2 are SGHNT and YYREEE (reference sequence).

V is TRBV7-6 and J is TRBJ2-5, with D perhaps TRBD1 or TRBD2 (5 bases each). The V gene's germline CDR1 is SGHVS and CDR2 FNYEAQ. V was trimmed by 0 bases and J by 5 bases, leaving 13 bases between them. The CDR3 consists of 15 residues. The CDR3 DNA follows: TGTGCCAGCAGCTTAGCGGGGACGCAGAGGGAGACCCAGTACTTC. It specifies CASSLAGTQRETQYF.

The gene calls are TRBV2 and TRBJ2-4, with no clear D. The CDR3 sequence is 17 residues long. CDR1 SNHLY and CDR2 FYNNEI come from the germline V gene. V was cut by 5 bases and J by 1 base, with 18 bases left in between. CDR3 protein: CASSQSTLQWAKNIQYF. The CDR3 DNA sequence: TGTGCCAGCAGTCAATCGACCTTACAGTGGGCCAAAAACATTCAGTACTTC.

This clone was seen a handful of times. The chain carries TRBV7-9 and TRBJ2-5; TRBD2 is a possible D gene (6 bases). The CDR3 totals 12 residues. Germline-derived CDR1 and CDR2 are SEHNR and FQNEAQ (reference sequence). V lost 2 bases, J lost 9 bases, and 10 bases lay in between. CDR3 nucleotides: TGTGCCAGCAGCTTAATTCCGGGGGCCCAGTACTTC. Its protein is CASSLIPGAQYF. The complete variable domain, with remaining parts taken from reference TRBV7-9 and TRBJ2-5, reads DTGVSQNPRHKITKRGQNVTFRCDPISEHNRLYWYRQTLGQGPEFLTYFQNEAQLEKSRLLSDRFSAERPKGSFSTLEIQRTEQGDSAMYLCASSLIPGAQYFGPGTRLLVL.